These T cell receptor beta chains were read from a single sample in a study of human T cells and chemical hapten exposure. A single record per CDR3 protein comes from TCRdb applying MiXCR to the RACE reads. In the table there are approximately 79,000 distinct CDR3 sequences, 8.5% of which are singletons. This specimen consisted of whole blood, obtained in connection with sensitization to the hapten diphenylcyclopropenone (DPC). All receptors come from a man aged 40-55 years with alopecia areata. Some clones in this sample may be carry-over from other donors' samples. Both conserved end residues are part of each CDR3. Each record gives: CDR3 DNA, CDR3 protein, J gene, clone size, D gene, V gene. D genes are given only for firm matches. Rows may omit the clone size; those that give it use once, few, many or a size class.

DNA: TGTGCCAGCAGCTCTCTACAGGGGGCATCCGGGGAGCTGTTTTTT
CDR3: CASSSLQGASGELFF
J: TRBJ2-2
size: many
D: TRBD1
V: TRBV7-2

DNA: TGCGCCAGCAGCCCTCCTTCCCTGGCGGGAGTAGGAGAGACCCAGTACTTC
CDR3: CASSPPSLAGVGETQYF
J: TRBJ2-5
size: .
D: TRBD2
V: TRBV5-1

DNA: TGCAGCGTTTCGCGGGGGGGGCAAGAGACCCAGTACTTC
CDR3: CSVSRGGQETQYF
J: TRBJ2-5
size: .
D: TRBD2
V: TRBV29-1

DNA: TGTGCCTGGAGTTCTAGCGGGTACACAGATACGCAGTATTTT
CDR3: CAWSSSGYTDTQYF
J: TRBJ2-3
size: few
D: TRBD2
V: TRBV30

DNA: TGTGTCAGCAGCTCCGTATACGAGCAGTACTTC
CDR3: CVSSSVYEQYF
J: TRBJ2-7
size: .
D: .
V: TRBV5-8

DNA: TGCAGTGCTAGAGACTTACGGGGGACAGATACGCAGTATTTT
CDR3: CSARDLRGTDTQYF
J: TRBJ2-3
size: few
D: .
V: TRBV20-1

DNA: TGCGCCAGCAGCCAACTGCCAGGGGGCGGCTACACCTTC
CDR3: CASSQLPGGGYTF
J: TRBJ1-2
size: many
D: TRBD1
V: TRBV5-1

DNA: TGTGCCAGCAGCAGAAGTGGCGGCACTGAAGCTTTCTTT
CDR3: CASSRSGGTEAFF
J: TRBJ1-1
size: once
D: .
V: TRBV13

DNA: TGTGCCAGCAGCTTAGTAGCTGGCCCAAGCGGGAGCCCCACCGGGGAGCTGTTTTTT
CDR3: CASSLVAGPSGSPTGELFF
J: TRBJ2-2
size: .
D: TRBD2
V: TRBV7-9

DNA: TGTGCTAGTGGTTTGGAAACAGGGGAGTATGGCTACACCTTC
CDR3: CASGLETGEYGYTF
J: TRBJ1-2
size: many
D: TRBD1
V: TRBV12-5

DNA: TGCAGCGTTCTTACTAGCGGCACCTACGAGCAGTACTTC
CDR3: CSVLTSGTYEQYF
J: TRBJ2-7
size: many
D: TRBD2
V: TRBV29-1

DNA: TGTGCCAGCAGCTTCAGCGACACCGGGGAGCTGTTTTTT
CDR3: CASSFSDTGELFF
J: TRBJ2-2
size: few
D: .
V: TRBV7-3

DNA: TGTGCCAGCAGTTTGACCCAGGTCTATGGCTACACCTTC
CDR3: CASSLTQVYGYTF
J: TRBJ1-2
size: many
D: .
V: TRBV28

DNA: TGTGCCACCAGCGCTCGGACAGGGCAGCCCCAGCATTTT
CDR3: CATSARTGQPQHF
J: TRBJ1-5
size: few
D: TRBD1
V: TRBV15

DNA: TGTGCCAGCACCTGGGGTGATTCACCCCTCCACTTT
CDR3: CASTWGDSPLHF
J: TRBJ1-6
size: many
D: .
V: TRBV7-9

DNA: TGTGCCAGCAGTTGGTTGGACACCACAAGTTACGAGCAGTACTTC
CDR3: CASSWLDTTSYEQYF
J: TRBJ2-7
size: many
D: .
V: TRBV2

DNA: TGCAGTGCTAGAGATTACGGGACAGGGGTTTTAAATGAGCAGTTCTTC
CDR3: CSARDYGTGVLNEQFF
J: TRBJ2-1
size: few
D: TRBD1
V: TRBV20-1

DNA: TGTGCCACCAGCACCTTCGGCAGCCATGGGTACAATGAGCAGTTCTTC
CDR3: CATSTFGSHGYNEQFF
J: TRBJ2-1
size: many
D: .
V: TRBV15

DNA: TGCAGTGCTAGACCTTCTTCGGGAGGGCGTACAGATACGCAGTATTTT
CDR3: CSARPSSGGRTDTQYF
J: TRBJ2-3
size: .
D: TRBD2
V: TRBV20-1

DNA: TGTGCCAGCAGTTACTCGATGTCAGGGAACACTGAAGCTTTCTTT
CDR3: CASSYSMSGNTEAFF
J: TRBJ1-1
size: many
D: .
V: TRBV6-5

DNA: TGTGCCAGCACCCTTTTGGTAAACACCGGGGAGCTGTTTTTT
CDR3: CASTLLVNTGELFF
J: TRBJ2-2
size: .
D: .
V: TRBV12-3/TRBV12-4

DNA: TGTGCCTGGACCACAGGGAGTACAGATACGCAGTATTTT
CDR3: CAWTTGSTDTQYF
J: TRBJ2-3
size: .
D: .
V: TRBV30

DNA: TGTGCCAGCAGTTACTCGGGACTAGCGGGCGCCAATGAGCAGTTCTTC
CDR3: CASSYSGLAGANEQFF
J: TRBJ2-1
size: few
D: TRBD2
V: TRBV6-5

DNA: TGTGCCAGCAGTTTATACCTAGCGGGTCCTTACACCGGGGAGCTGTTTTTT
CDR3: CASSLYLAGPYTGELFF
J: TRBJ2-2
size: .
D: TRBD2
V: TRBV28

DNA: TGTGCCAGCAGTTTCACTAGCGGGAGGGCCCCTGAGCAGTTCTTC
CDR3: CASSFTSGRAPEQFF
J: TRBJ2-1
size: few
D: TRBD2
V: TRBV6-2/TRBV6-3

DNA: TGTGCCAGCAGCTTAAAAAGGATCGACACCTCGTCCGGGGAGCTGTTTTTT
CDR3: CASSLKRIDTSSGELFF
J: TRBJ2-2
size: .
D: .
V: TRBV7-6

DNA: TGTGCCAGCAGCGTAGGGGTGGGGAGCACAGATACGCAGTATTTT
CDR3: CASSVGVGSTDTQYF
J: TRBJ2-3
size: .
D: .
V: TRBV9

DNA: TGTGCCAGCAGCCAAGTGCCGGATAAATATGAAAAACTGTTTTTT
CDR3: CASSQVPDKYEKLFF
J: TRBJ1-4
size: many
D: .
V: TRBV3-1

DNA: TGTGCCAGCAACCACCAGGCTTTCTTT
CDR3: CASNHQAFF
J: TRBJ1-1
size: .
D: .
V: TRBV11-3

DNA: TGTGCCAGCAGTGAAACGACAGGGAGGGGAGAGACCCAGTACTTC
CDR3: CASSETTGRGETQYF
J: TRBJ2-5
size: many
D: .
V: TRBV25-1

DNA: TGTGACAGCTCACCCAGACAGACCAATGAGCAGTTCTTC
CDR3: CDSSPRQTNEQFF
J: TRBJ2-1
size: .
D: .
V: TRBV18

DNA: TGTGCCAGCAGCACCCGACTAGCTGATACGCAGTATTTT
CDR3: CASSTRLADTQYF
J: TRBJ2-3
size: .
D: TRBD2
V: TRBV4-2

DNA: TGTGCCAGTAGTATAGACGAGGAAAAGGGGGCTTTGGGCAATCAGCCCCAGCATTTT
CDR3: CASSIDEEKGALGNQPQHF
J: TRBJ1-5
size: many
D: TRBD1
V: TRBV19

DNA: TGTGCCAGCAGTGACTGGGGACAGGCTGCAGATACGCAGTATTTT
CDR3: CASSDWGQAADTQYF
J: TRBJ2-3
size: many
D: TRBD1
V: TRBV6-5

DNA: TGTGCCAGCAGCTTTAGCGGGGAGACCCAGTACTTC
CDR3: CASSFSGETQYF
J: TRBJ2-5
size: few
D: TRBD2
V: TRBV11-2

DNA: TGTGCCAGCAGTTTTAAGCGGTCCCGCCAGGGGAATGAGCAGTTCTTC
CDR3: CASSFKRSRQGNEQFF
J: TRBJ2-1
size: few
D: .
V: TRBV6-2/TRBV6-3

DNA: TGTGCCAGCAGCTTAGTGGCACAGGGTGGCTATGGCTACACCTTC
CDR3: CASSLVAQGGYGYTF
J: TRBJ1-2
size: .
D: .
V: TRBV7-9

DNA: TGCAGTGCTAGGGGGGACAGCCAAGAGACCCAGTACTTC
CDR3: CSARGDSQETQYF
J: TRBJ2-5
size: few
D: TRBD1
V: TRBV20-1

DNA: TGTGCCAGCAGTTATGCCGGGACAGGGGCAGCTTTCTTT
CDR3: CASSYAGTGAAFF
J: TRBJ1-1
size: many
D: TRBD1
V: TRBV6-2/TRBV6-3

DNA: TGCAGTGCCAGTTCGATCGCAACGAACTACGAGCAGTACTTC
CDR3: CSASSIATNYEQYF
J: TRBJ2-7
size: many
D: .
V: TRBV20-1

DNA: TGTGCCAGCAGCCCCTCAGCGGGACTAAGCACAGATACGCAGTATTTT
CDR3: CASSPSAGLSTDTQYF
J: TRBJ2-3
size: .
D: TRBD2
V: TRBV11-3

DNA: TGCAGTGCTTTGCGACTAGCGGAGGGGCCAGATACGCAGTATTTT
CDR3: CSALRLAEGPDTQYF
J: TRBJ2-3
size: many
D: TRBD2
V: TRBV20-1

DNA: TGCAGCGTTCAACCAGGGGCCAACACCGGGGAGCTGTTTTTT
CDR3: CSVQPGANTGELFF
J: TRBJ2-2
size: many
D: .
V: TRBV29-1

DNA: TGTGCCAGCAGCAAATATGGGGAGGGGGCCATTTATGAGCAGTACTTC
CDR3: CASSKYGEGAIYEQYF
J: TRBJ2-7
size: .
D: .
V: TRBV11-2

DNA: TGTGCCAGCAATCAGGGGGACAGGGCCTACGAGCAGTACTTC
CDR3: CASNQGDRAYEQYF
J: TRBJ2-7
size: .
D: TRBD1
V: TRBV7-2

DNA: TGTGCCAGCAGGACTAGCGGTGAGACCCAGTACTTC
CDR3: CASRTSGETQYF
J: TRBJ2-5
size: many
D: TRBD2
V: TRBV7-2

DNA: TGTGCCAGCAACCTAGCAGGAGGCGCCGGGGAGCTGTTTTTT
CDR3: CASNLAGGAGELFF
J: TRBJ2-2
size: few
D: .
V: TRBV7-2

DNA: TGTGCCAGCAGTTTATACGGTAGCTCCTACGAGCAGTACTTC
CDR3: CASSLYGSSYEQYF
J: TRBJ2-7
size: few
D: .
V: TRBV12-3/TRBV12-4

DNA: TGTGCCAGCAGTGAAATAGGGACAGTCGATTACAATGAGCAGTTCTTC
CDR3: CASSEIGTVDYNEQFF
J: TRBJ2-1
size: few
D: TRBD1
V: TRBV6-4

DNA: TGTGCCAGCAGCTTTGCGAAAGGGTCCGGGATTCAGTACTTC
CDR3: CASSFAKGSGIQYF
J: TRBJ2-4
size: .
D: .
V: TRBV7-8

DNA: TGTGCCAGCAGTTCGTTTGACAGGATCTACGAGCAGTACTTC
CDR3: CASSSFDRIYEQYF
J: TRBJ2-7
size: .
D: .
V: TRBV28

DNA: TGTGCCAGCAGGCAGAGATGGGGACTAGCGGGCTCATATACGCAGTATTTT
CDR3: CASRQRWGLAGSYTQYF
J: TRBJ2-3
size: .
D: TRBD2
V: TRBV5-5

DNA: TGTGCCAGCAGCTTGCCTCTTCCGACTAGCTCGGGTATGGAGACCCAGTACTTC
CDR3: CASSLPLPTSSGMETQYF
J: TRBJ2-5
size: .
D: TRBD2
V: TRBV11-2

DNA: TGTGCCAGCAGCTCGACGACAGTTAACTATGGCTACACCTTC
CDR3: CASSSTTVNYGYTF
J: TRBJ1-2
size: few
D: .
V: TRBV7-2

DNA: TGTGCCAGCAGAGCTCTAGCGGGAGGAGTCTGGGACAATGAGCAGTTCTTC
CDR3: CASRALAGGVWDNEQFF
J: TRBJ2-1
size: many
D: TRBD2
V: TRBV6-2/TRBV6-3

DNA: TGTGCCAGCTCACCCCTCGGGGATGAGCAGTTCTTC
CDR3: CASSPLGDEQFF
J: TRBJ2-1
size: many
D: .
V: TRBV18

DNA: TGTGCCAGCAGCGTAGAGCCCCGCTCGGTTGGCTCTGGAAACACCATATATTTT
CDR3: CASSVEPRSVGSGNTIYF
J: TRBJ1-3
size: many
D: .
V: TRBV9

DNA: TGTGCCAGCAGTCCCTTGGGGGGAGCGGTCAATGAGCAGTTCTTC
CDR3: CASSPLGGAVNEQFF
J: TRBJ2-1
size: few
D: .
V: TRBV27

DNA: TGCGCCAGCAGCCAAGATCCGGGGCAGATTCGCTCCTACAATGAGCAGTTCTTC
CDR3: CASSQDPGQIRSYNEQFF
J: TRBJ2-1
size: few
D: .
V: TRBV4-1